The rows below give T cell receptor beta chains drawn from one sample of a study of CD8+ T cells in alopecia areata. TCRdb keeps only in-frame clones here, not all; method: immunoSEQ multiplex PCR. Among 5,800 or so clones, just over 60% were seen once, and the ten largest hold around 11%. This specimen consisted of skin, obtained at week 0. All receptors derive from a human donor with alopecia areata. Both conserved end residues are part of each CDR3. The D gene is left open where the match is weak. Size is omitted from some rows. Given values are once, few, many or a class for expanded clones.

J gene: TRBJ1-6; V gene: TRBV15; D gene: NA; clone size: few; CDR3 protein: CATSRDLARNSPLHF; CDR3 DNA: TGTGCCACCAGCAGAGATCTAGCCCGAAACTCACCCCTCCACTTT
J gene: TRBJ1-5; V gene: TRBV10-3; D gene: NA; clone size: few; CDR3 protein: CAISESGRYQPQHF; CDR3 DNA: TGTGCCATCAGTGAGTCGGGCAGATATCAGCCCCAGCATTTT
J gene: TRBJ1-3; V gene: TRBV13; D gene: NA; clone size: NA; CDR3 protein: CASSLRAAKPGNTIYF; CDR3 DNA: TGTGCCAGCAGCTTAAGGGCCGCGAAACCCGGAAACACCATATATTTT
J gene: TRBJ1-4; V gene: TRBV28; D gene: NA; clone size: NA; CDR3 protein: CASSLFDLGGANEKLFF; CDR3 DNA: TGTGCCAGCAGTTTATTTGATTTGGGGGGGGCTAATGAAAAACTGTTTTTT
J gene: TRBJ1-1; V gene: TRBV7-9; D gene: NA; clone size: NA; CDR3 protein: CASSILRANTEAFF; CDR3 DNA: TGTGCCAGCAGCATCCTCCGGGCAAACACTGAAGCTTTCTTT
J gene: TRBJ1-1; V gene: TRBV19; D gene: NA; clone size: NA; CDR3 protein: CASSLGSVPNTEAFF; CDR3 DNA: TGTGCCAGTAGTCTCGGCTCGGTGCCGAACACTGAAGCTTTCTTT
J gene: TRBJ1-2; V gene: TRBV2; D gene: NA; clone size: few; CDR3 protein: CASRDFGAHGVFSYGYTF; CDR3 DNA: TGTGCCAGCAGGGACTTCGGGGCCCACGGGGTCTTTTCCTATGGCTACACCTTC
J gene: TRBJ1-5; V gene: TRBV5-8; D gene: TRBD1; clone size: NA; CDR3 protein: CASSNVLQGSMGQPQHF; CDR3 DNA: TGTGCCAGCAGTAACGTTCTACAGGGGAGTATGGGTCAGCCCCAGCATTTT
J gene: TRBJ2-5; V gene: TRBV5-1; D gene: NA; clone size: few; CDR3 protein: CASSRRTQETQYF; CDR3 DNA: TGCGCCAGCAGCCGCCGAACCCAAGAGACCCAGTACTTC
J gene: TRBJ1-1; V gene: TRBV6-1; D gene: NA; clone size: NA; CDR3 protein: CASRASGSPGAEAFF; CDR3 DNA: TGTGCCAGCAGGGCTAGCGGGTCGCCTGGCGCTGAAGCTTTCTTT
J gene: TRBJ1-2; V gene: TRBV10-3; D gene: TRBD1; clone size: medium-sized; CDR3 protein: CAISEGQGASYGYTF; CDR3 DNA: TGTGCCATCAGTGAGGGGCAGGGGGCCTCCTATGGCTACACCTTC
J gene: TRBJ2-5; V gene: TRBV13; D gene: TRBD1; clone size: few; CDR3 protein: CASSSQGLQETQYF; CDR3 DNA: TGTGCCAGCAGCTCACAGGGGCTCCAAGAGACCCAGTACTTC
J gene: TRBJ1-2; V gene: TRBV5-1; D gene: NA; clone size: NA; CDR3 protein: CASSLEAANYGYTF; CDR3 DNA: TGCGCCAGCAGCTTGGAGGCAGCCAACTATGGCTACACCTTC
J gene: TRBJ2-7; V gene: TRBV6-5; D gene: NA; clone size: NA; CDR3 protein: CASFARPGEQYF; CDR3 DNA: TGTGCCAGCTTTGCTCGCCCAGGCGAGCAGTACTTC
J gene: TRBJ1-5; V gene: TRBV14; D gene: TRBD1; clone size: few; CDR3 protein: CASSQDGRGSRPQHF; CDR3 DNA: TGTGCCAGCAGCCAAGACGGCAGGGGGTCACGGCCCCAGCATTTT
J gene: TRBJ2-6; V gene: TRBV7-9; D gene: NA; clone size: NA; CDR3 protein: CASSLTPGAGANVLTF; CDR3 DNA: TGTGCCAGCAGCTTAACTCCAGGGGCTGGGGCCAACGTCCTGACTTTC
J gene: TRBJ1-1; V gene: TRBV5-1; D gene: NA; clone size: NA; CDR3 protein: CASSLSSENTEAFF; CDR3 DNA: TGCGCCAGCAGCTTATCATCAGAGAACACTGAAGCTTTCTTT
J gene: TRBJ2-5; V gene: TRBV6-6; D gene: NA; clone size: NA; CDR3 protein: CASSYSTGQETQYF; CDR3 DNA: TGTGCCAGCAGTTACTCGACAGGACAAGAGACCCAGTACTTC
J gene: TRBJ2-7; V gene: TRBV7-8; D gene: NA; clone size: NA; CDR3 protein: CASSQAVDWEQYF; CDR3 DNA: TGTGCCAGCAGCCAGGCGGTGGACTGGGAGCAGTACTTC
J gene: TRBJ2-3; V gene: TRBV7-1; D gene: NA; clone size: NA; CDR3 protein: CASSSRDSISTDTQYF; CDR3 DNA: TGTGCCAGCAGCTCGCGGGACTCGATAAGCACAGATACGCAGTATTTT
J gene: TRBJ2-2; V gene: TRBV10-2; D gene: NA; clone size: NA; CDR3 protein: CASGGGGYTGELFF; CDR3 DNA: TGCGCCAGCGGCGGTGGGGGCTACACCGGGGAGCTGTTTTTT
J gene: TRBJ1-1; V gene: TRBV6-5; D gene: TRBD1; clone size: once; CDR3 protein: CASSYQQGKGEAFF; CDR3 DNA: TGTGCCAGCAGTTACCAACAGGGGAAGGGTGAAGCTTTCTTT
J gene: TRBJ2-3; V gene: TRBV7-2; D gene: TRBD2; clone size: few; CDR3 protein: CASSLPTSSGGADTQYF; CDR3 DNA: TGTGCCAGCAGCCTCCCAACATCTAGCGGGGGGGCAGATACGCAGTATTTT
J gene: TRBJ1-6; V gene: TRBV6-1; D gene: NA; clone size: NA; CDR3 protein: CASSDTWGSPLHF; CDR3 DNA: TGTGCCAGCAGTGATACCTGGGGATCACCCCTCCACTTT
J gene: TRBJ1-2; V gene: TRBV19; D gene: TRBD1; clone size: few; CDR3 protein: CASTQDRGRGGYTF; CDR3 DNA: TGTGCCAGTACCCAGGACAGGGGGCGCGGTGGCTACACCTTC
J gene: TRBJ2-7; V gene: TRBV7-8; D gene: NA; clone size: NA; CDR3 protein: CASSLASGSYYEQYF; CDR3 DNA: TGTGCCAGCAGCTTAGCGAGCGGGTCCTACTACGAGCAGTACTTC
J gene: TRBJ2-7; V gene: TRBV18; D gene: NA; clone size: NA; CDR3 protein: CASSPGPLQGIEGSYEQYF; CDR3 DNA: TGTGCCAGCTCACCGGGTCCCTTACAGGGAATAGAGGGGTCCTACGAGCAGTACTTC
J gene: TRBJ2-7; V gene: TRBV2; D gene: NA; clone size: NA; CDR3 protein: CASMGRSYEQYF; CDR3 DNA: TGTGCCAGCATGGGCAGGAGCTACGAGCAGTACTTC
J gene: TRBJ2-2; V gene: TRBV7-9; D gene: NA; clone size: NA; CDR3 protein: CASSSQGGVNTGELFF; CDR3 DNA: TGTGCCAGCAGCTCCCAAGGGGGGGTGAACACCGGGGAGCTGTTTTTT
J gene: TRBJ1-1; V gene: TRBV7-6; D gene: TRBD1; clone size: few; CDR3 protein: CASSFQGAEAFF; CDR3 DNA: TGTGCCAGCAGCTTTCAGGGGGCTGAAGCTTTCTTT
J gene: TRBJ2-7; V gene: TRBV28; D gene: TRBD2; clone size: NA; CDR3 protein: CASSSYTSGGASGEQYF; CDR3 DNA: TGTGCCAGCAGTTCATACACAAGCGGGGGGGCGTCGGGGGAGCAGTACTTC
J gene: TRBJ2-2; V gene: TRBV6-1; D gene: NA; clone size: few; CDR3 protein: CASSYEVNTGELFF; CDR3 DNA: TGTGCCAGCAGTTATGAGGTTAACACCGGGGAGCTGTTTTTT
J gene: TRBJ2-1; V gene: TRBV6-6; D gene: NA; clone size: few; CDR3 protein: CASSYSGRVNEQFF; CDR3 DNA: TGTGCCAGCAGTTACTCGGGCAGGGTGAATGAGCAGTTCTTC
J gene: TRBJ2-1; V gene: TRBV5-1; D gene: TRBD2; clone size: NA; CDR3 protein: CASSYTSGPSSRYLQSQFF; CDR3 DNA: TGCGCCAGCAGCTATACTAGCGGGCCGAGCAGCCGATACTTACAAAGTCAGTTCTTC
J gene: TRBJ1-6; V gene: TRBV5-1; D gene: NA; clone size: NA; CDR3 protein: CASRIRQGGPLHF; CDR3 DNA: TGCGCCAGCAGGATTCGTCAGGGAGGTCCCCTCCACTTT
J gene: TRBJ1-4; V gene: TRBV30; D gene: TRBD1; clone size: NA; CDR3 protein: CACDRANREKLFF; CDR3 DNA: TGTGCCTGCGACAGGGCCAACCGGGAAAAACTGTTTTTT
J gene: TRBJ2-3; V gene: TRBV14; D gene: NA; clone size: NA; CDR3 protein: CASSQGWTGADTQYF; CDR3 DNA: TGTGCCAGCAGCCAAGGATGGACGGGGGCAGATACGCAGTATTTT
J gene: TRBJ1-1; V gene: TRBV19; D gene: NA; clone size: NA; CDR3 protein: CASIRDNWNTEAFF; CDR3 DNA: TGTGCCAGTATTCGGGACAACTGGAACACTGAAGCTTTCTTT
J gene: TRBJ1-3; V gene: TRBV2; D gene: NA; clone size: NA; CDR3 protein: CASMRRVGNTIYF; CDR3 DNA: TGTGCCAGTATGAGGAGGGTTGGAAACACCATATATTTT
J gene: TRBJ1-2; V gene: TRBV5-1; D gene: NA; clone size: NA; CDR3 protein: CASSWGQDGPIRTNYGYTF; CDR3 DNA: TGCGCCAGCAGTTGGGGTCAGGACGGCCCGATAAGGACTAACTATGGCTACACCTTC
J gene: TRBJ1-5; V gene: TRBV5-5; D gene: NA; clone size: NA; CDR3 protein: CASSLVGYSNQPQHF; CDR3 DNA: TGTGCCAGCAGCTTGGTGGGATATAGCAATCAGCCCCAGCATTTT
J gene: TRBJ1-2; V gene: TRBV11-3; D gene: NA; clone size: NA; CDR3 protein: CASSLDDNYGYTF; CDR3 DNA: TGTGCCAGCAGCTTAGATGACAACTATGGCTACACCTTC
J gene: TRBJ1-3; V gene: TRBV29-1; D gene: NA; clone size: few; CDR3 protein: CSVGSGNTIYF; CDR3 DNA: TGCAGCGTTGGTTCGGGAAACACCATATATTTT
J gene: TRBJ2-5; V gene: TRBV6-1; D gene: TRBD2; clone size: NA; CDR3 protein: CASSEAWGGQETQYF; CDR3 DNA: TGTGCCAGCAGTGAAGCCTGGGGGGGCCAAGAGACCCAGTACTTC
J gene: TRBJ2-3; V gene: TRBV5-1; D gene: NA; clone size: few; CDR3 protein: CASTLLGLSTDTQYF; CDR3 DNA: TGCGCCAGCACCTTACTAGGACTGAGCACAGATACGCAGTATTTT
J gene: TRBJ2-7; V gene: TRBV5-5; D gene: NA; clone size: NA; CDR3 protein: CASSLGFGGSYEQYF; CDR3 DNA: TGTGCCAGCAGCTTGGGGTTCGGGGGCTCCTACGAGCAGTACTTC
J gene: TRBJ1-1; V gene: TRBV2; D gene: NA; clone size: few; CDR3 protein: CASSTTPTGKAFF; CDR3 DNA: TGTGCCAGCAGTACTACCCCGACAGGTAAAGCTTTCTTT
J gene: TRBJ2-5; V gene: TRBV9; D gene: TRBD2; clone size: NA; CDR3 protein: CASSVAGGGETQYF; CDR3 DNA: TGTGCCAGCAGCGTAGCCGGGGGGGGCGAGACCCAGTACTTC
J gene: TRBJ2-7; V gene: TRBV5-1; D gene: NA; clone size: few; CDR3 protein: CASSYGGAIGEQYF; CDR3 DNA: TGCGCCAGCAGCTATGGGGGGGCCATAGGGGAGCAGTACTTC
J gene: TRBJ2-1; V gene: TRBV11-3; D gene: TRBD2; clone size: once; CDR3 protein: CASSPIGGGIDNEQFF; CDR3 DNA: TGTGCCAGCAGCCCAATAGGCGGGGGGATTGACAATGAGCAGTTCTTC
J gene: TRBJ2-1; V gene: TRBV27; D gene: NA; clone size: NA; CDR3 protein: CASSLHGSGRNEQFF; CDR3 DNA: TGTGCCAGCAGTCTCCACGGGTCAGGGCGCAATGAGCAGTTCTTC
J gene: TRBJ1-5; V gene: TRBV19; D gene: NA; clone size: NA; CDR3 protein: CASSYGSGFDQPQHF; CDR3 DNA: TGTGCCAGTAGCTACGGATCGGGATTTGATCAGCCCCAGCATTTT
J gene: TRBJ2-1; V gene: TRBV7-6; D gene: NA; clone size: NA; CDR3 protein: CASSLWDGNEQFF; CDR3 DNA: TGTGCCAGCAGCCTCTGGGACGGGAATGAGCAGTTCTTC